Sequencing of this T cell receptor beta chain was carried out in a study of regulatory T cells in long-lasting Graves disease. Time point indicated: newly diagnosed GD, antithyroid drugs for less than 3 months. RNA isolated from PBMCs was used to make the TCR library. Libraries of TCR beta came from iRepertoire HTBI primers plus Arm-PCR of CDR3 regions. MiXCR was run by TCRdb on the multiplex PCR reads, yielding one entry per CDR3 protein. In the table there are 400,000 to 500,000 distinct CDR3 sequences, about a sixth of which are singletons. The V gene's germline CDR1 is DFQATT and CDR2 SNEGSKA (reference sequence). This CDR3 contains 13 residues. V shed 6 bases, J shed 15 bases, and the junction held 16 bases outside the gene matches. With respect to this clonotype: A far larger clone is just one base off, so this is likely a read error.

These data are also associated with another study on T cells in Graves' hyperthyroidism and ophthalmopathy.

This receptor was taken from a woman aged 25 to 39 with Graves disease. The starting material was peripheral blood mononuclear cells (PBMCs), obtained at new diagnosis, from a patient treated with antithyroid drugs. The genes are TRBV20-1 and TRBJ2-4; 8 nucleotides line up with TRBD1. CDR3 sequence reads: CSARTGRKETPYF. As DNA, the CDR3 is TGCAGTGCAAGGACAGGGAGGAAAGAGACCCCGTACTTC.